This T cell receptor (beta chain) was identified in a study of response to subunit inactivated influenza vaccine. Study-level points and caveats: That few new T cells are recruited by each seasonal influenza vaccination was the authors' suggestion.

This clonotype was detected only a few times. Antigen specificity is unknown. Each CDR3 protein gets one entry after TCRdb re-called the RT-PCR reads with MiXCR. This table has 800,000 to 1,000,000 distinct CDR3 sequences, around 21% appearing once. CDR1 is SGHDT, CDR2 YYEEEE, per germline. The CDR3 contains 14 residues. The V segment lost 4 bases and the J segment 2 bases; nucleotides outside the gene matches: 3. Sequencing used PBMCs from blood, obtained around 5 days after vaccination. This receptor was identified in a man aged 45 to 65 who received an inactivated influenza vaccine. This chain connects TRBV5-6 to TRBJ2-3; 8 positions match TRBD2. This CDR3 reads CASSPLADTDTQYF. DNA of the CDR3: TGTGCCAGCAGCCCACTAGCGGACACAGATACGCAGTATTTT.